These 2 T cell receptor beta chains were all obtained from the same sample, sequenced in a study of blood T cell repertoires in COVID-19. Clones were sequenced by immunoSEQ multiplex PCR, and TCRdb holds only the in-frame ones, with some missing. The profile covers roughly 570,000 clones, with roughly nine tenths appearing a single time and 7.5% to 9.5% taken by the ten largest. What was sequenced was peripheral blood. The receptors derive from a woman in her 50s with COVID-19, enrolled during active disease.

The J gene is TRBJ2-7, the V gene TRBV11-2, with 7 nucleotides matching TRBD1. Germline V lookup: CDR1 SGHAT, CDR2 FQNNGV. The CDR3 is made up of 13 amino acids. Trimming at V came to 5 bases and at J to 2 bases, leaving 3 bases not matched to a gene. For the CDR3, the DNA is TGTGCCAGCAGCCGACAGGGTGCCTACGAGCAGTACTTC. This sequence encodes CASSRQGAYEQYF.

The chain has TRBV10-3 and TRBJ2-1, with 14 bases that match TRBD2. The junction had 10 bases not matched to a gene; V was cut back by 4 bases and J by 8 bases. This CDR3 has 17 amino acids. From germline, CDR1 is ENHRY and CDR2 SYGVKD. The CDR3 spells CAISGGLAGVKGYEQFF. DNA of the CDR3: TGTGCCATCAGTGGGGGACTAGCGGGGGTGAAGGGATATGAGCAGTTCTTC.